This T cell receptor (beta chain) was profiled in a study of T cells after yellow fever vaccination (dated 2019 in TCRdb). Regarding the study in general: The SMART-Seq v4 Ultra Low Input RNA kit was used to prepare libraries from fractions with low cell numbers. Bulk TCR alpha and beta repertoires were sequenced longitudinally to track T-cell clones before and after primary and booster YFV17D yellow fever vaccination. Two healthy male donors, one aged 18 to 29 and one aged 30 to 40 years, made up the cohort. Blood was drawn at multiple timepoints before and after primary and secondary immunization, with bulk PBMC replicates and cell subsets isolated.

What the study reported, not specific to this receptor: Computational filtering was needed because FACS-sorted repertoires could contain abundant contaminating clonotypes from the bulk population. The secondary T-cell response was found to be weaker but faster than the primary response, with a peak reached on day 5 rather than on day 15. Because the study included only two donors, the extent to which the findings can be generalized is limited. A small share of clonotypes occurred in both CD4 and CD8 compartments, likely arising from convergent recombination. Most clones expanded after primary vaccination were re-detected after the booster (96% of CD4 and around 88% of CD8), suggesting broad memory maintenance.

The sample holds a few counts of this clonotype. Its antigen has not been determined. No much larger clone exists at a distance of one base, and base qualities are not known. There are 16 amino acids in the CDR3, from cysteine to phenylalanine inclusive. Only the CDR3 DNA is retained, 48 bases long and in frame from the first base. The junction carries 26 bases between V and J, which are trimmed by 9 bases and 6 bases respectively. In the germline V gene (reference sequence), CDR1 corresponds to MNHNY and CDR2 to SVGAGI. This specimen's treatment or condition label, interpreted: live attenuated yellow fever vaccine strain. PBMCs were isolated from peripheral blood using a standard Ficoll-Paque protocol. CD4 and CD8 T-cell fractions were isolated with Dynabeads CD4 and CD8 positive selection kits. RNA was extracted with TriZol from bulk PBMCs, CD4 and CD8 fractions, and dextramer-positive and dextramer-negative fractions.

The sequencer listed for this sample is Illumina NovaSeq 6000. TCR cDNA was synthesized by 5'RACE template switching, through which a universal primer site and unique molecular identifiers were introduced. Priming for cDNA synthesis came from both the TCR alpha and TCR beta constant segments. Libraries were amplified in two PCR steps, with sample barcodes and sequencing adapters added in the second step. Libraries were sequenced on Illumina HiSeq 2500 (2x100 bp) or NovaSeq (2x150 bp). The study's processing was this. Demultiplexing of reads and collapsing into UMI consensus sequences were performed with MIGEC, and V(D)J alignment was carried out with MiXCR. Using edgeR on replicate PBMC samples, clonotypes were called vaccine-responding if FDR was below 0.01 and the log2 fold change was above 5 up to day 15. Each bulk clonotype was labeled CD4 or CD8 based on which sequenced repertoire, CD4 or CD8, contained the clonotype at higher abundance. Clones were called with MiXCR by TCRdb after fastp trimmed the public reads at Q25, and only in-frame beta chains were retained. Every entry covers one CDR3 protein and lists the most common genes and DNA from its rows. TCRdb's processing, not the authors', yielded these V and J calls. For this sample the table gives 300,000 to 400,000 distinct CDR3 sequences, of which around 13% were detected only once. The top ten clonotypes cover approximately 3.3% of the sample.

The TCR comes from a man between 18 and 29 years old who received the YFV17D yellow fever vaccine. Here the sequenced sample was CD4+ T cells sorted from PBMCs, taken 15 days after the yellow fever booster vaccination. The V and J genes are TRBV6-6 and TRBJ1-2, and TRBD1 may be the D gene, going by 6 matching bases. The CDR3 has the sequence CASTYEGGVTANGYTF. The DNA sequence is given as TGTGCCAGTACGTACGAGGGGGGCGTCACAGCGAATGGCTACACCTTC.